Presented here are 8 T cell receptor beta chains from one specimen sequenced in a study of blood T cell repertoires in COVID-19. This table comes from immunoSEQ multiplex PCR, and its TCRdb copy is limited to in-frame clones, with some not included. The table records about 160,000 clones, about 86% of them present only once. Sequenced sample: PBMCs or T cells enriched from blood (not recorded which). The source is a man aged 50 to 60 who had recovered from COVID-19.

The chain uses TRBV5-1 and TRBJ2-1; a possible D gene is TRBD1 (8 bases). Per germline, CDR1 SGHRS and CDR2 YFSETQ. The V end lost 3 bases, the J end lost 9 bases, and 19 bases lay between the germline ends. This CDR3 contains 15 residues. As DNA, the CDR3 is TGCGCCAGCAGCTGGGAGGGACAGGTGGGTGGTGAGCAGTTCTTC. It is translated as CASSWEGQVGGEQFF.

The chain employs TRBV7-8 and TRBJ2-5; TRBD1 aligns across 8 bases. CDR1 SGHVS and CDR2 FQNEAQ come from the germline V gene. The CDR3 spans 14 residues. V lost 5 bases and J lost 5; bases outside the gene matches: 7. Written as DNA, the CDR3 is TGTGCCAGCAGCCCTCAGGGGGCTTGGGAGACCCAGTACTTC. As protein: CASSPQGAWETQYF.

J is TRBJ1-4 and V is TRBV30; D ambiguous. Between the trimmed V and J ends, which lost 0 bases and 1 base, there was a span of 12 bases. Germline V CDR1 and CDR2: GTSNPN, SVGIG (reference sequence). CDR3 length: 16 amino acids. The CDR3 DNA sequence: TGTGCCTGGAGTGTGGAGTGGCGCCGAACTAATGAAAAACTGTTTTTT. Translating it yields CAWSVEWRRTNEKLFF.

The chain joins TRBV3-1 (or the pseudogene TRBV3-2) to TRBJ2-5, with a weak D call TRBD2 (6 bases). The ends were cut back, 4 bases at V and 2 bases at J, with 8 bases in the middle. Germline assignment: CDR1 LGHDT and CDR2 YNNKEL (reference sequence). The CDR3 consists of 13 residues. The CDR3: CASSPGLQETQYF. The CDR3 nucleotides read TGTGCCAGCAGCCCGGGACTTCAAGAGACCCAGTACTTC.

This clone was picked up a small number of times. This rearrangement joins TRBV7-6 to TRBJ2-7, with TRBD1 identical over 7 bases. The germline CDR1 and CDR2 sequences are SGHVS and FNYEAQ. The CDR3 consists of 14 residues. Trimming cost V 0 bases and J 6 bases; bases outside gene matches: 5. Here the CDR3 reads CASSLARGPGEQYF. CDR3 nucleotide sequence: TGTGCCAGCAGCTTAGCGAGGGGGCCAGGCGAGCAGTACTTC.

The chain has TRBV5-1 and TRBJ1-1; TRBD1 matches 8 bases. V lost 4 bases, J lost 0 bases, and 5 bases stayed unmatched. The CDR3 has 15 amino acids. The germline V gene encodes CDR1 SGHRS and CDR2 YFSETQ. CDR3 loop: CASSPTTGVNTEAFF. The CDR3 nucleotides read TGCGCCAGCAGCCCTACGACAGGGGTGAACACTGAAGCTTTCTTT.

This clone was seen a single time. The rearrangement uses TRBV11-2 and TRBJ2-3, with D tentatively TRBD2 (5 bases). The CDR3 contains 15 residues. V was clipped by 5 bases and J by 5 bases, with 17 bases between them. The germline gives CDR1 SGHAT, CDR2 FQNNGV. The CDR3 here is CASSPYYGMGDTQYF. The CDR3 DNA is TGTGCCAGCAGCCCGTACTACGGGATGGGAGATACGCAGTATTTT.

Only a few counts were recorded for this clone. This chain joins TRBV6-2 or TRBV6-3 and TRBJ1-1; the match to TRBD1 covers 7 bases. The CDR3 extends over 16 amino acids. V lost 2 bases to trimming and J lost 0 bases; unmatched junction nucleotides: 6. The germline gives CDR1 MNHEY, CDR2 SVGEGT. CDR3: CASSYPRQGLNTEAFF. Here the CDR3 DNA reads TGTGCCAGCAGTTACCCTCGACAGGGTCTGAACACTGAAGCTTTCTTT.